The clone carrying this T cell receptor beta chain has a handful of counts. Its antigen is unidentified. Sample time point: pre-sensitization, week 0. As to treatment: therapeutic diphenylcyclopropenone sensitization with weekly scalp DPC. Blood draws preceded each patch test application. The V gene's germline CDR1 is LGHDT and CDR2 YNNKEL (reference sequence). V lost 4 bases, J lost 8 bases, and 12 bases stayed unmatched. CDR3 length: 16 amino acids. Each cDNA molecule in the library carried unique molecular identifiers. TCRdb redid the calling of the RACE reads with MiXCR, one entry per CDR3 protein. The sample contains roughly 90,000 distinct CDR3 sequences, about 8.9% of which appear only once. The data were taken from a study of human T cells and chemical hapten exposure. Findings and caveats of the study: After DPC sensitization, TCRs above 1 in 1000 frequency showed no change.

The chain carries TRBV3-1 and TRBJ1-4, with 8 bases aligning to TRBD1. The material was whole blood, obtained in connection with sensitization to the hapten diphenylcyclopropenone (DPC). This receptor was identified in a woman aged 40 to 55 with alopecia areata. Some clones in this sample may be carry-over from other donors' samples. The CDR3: CASSPNGQGLEEKLFF. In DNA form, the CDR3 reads TGTGCCAGCAGCCCAAACGGACAGGGACTAGAAGAAAAACTGTTTTTT.